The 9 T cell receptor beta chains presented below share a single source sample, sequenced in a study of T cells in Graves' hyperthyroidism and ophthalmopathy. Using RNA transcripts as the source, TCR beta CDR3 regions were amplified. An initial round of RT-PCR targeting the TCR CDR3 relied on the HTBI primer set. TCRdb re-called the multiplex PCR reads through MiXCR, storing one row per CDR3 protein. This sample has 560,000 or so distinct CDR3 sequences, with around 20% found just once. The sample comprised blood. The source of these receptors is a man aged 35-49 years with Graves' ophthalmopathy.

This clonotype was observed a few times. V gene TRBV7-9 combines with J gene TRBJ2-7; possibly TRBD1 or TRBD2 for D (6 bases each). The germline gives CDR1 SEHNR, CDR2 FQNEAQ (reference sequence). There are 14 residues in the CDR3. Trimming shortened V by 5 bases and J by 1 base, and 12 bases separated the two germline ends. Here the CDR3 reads CASSLPGASYEQYF. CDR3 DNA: TGTGCCAGCAGCCTCCCGGGGGCATCCTACGAGCAGTACTTC.

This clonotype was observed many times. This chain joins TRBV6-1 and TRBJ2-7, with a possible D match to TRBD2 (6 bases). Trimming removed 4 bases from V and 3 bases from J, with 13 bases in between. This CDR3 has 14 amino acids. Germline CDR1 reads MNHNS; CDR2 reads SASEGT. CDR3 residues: CASSGTGLVYEQYF. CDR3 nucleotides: TGTGCCAGCAGTGGCACGGGACTGGTCTACGAGCAGTACTTC.

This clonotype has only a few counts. In nucleotides, the CDR3 is TGTGCCAGCAGTCCCGTAGGGGGCGGTTTTGGAGGCTACACCTTC. Protein product: CASSPVGGGFGGYTF. The chain combines TRBV12-3 or TRBV12-4 with TRBJ1-2, with TRBD1 matching 7 bases. This CDR3 region has 15 residues. J was trimmed by 8 bases and V by 5 bases; bases with no gene match: 14.

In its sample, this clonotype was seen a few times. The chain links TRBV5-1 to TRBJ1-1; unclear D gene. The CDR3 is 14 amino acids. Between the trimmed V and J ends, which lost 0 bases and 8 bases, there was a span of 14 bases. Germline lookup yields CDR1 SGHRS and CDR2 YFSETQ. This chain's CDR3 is CASSLAEAEAEAFF. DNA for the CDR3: TGCGCCAGCAGCTTGGCCGAGGCCGAGGCGGAAGCTTTCTTT.

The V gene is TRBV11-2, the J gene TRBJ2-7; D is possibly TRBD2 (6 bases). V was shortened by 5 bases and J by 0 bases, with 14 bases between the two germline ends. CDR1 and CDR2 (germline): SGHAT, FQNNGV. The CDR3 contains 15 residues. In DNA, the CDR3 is TGTGCCAGCAGCGGGAGCGGGCCCCTCTCCTACGAGCAGTACTTC. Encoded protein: CASSGSGPLSYEQYF.

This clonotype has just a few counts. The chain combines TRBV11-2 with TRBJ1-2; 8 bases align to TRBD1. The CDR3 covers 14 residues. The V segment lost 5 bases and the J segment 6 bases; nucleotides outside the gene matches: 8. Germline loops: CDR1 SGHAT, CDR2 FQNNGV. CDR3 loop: CASSQFQGADGYTF. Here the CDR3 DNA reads TGTGCCAGCAGCCAATTTCAGGGGGCAGATGGCTACACCTTC.

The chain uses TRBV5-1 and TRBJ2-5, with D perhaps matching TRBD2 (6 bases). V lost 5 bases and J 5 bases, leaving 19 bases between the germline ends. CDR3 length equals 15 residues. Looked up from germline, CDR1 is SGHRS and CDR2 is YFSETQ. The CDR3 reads CASSKRTTSGETQYF. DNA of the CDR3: TGCGCCAGCAGTAAGCGGACTACCTCGGGCGAGACCCAGTACTTC.

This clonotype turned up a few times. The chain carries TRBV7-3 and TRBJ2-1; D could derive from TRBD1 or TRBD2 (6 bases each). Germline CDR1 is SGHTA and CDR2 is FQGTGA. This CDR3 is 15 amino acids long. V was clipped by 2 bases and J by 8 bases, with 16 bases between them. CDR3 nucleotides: TGTGCCAGCAGCTTAGCGGGACACACCTCGGATGAGCAGTTCTTC. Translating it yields CASSLAGHTSDEQFF.

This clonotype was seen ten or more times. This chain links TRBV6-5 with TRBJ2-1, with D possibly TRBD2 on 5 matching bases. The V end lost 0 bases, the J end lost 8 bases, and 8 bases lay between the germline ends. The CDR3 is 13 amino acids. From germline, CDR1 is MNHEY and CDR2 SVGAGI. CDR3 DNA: TGTGCCAGCAGTTACTCCTCTAGCTATGAGCAGTTCTTC. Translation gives CASSYSSSYEQFF.